The clone carrying this T cell receptor beta chain has just a few counts. Its antigen is not identified. A second PCR, run for about 6 to 11 cycles, used a sample-barcoded 5' primer plus a J-beta primer mix. MiXCR, run by TCRdb on the 5' RACE reads, gives a single entry per CDR3 protein. Of 1.5 million to 1.8 million distinct CDR3 sequences in the sample, 40% to 45% are singletons; the top ten hold around 4%. The total RNA that was extracted per sample amounted to at least 5 micrograms. The CDR3 length is 15 residues. Trimming took off 3 bases at V and 6 bases at J, with 16 bases between the two ends. CDR1 and CDR2 (germline): SGHTA, FQGNSA. This sample was included in a study of blood T cells in healthy people across ages. Study results and limitations: CMV infection status of these donors was not known. Greater diversity and more naive CD4+ cells were seen in long-lived donors than in aged donors.

Sequencing was done on a sample of blood. The V gene is TRBV7-2, the J gene TRBJ2-3; tentatively, D is TRBD1 or TRBD2 (6 bases each). This receptor was identified in a woman under 30 in good health. Here the CDR3 reads CASSFSGAQADTQYF. CDR3 nucleotides: TGTGCCAGCAGCTTTTCGGGGGCGCAGGCGGATACGCAGTATTTT.